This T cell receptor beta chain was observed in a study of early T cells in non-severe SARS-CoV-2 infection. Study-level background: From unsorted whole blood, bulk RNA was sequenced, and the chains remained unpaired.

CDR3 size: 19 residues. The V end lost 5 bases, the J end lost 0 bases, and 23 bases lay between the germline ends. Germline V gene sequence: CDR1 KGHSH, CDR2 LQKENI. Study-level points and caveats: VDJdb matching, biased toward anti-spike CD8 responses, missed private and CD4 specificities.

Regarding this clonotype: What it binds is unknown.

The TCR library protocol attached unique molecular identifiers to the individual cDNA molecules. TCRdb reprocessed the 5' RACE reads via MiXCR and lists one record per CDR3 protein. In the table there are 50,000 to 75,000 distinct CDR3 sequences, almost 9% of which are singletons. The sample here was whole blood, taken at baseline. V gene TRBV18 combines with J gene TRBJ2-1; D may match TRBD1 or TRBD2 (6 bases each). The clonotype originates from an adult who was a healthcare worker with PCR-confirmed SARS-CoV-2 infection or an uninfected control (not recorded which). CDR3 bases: TGTGCCAGCTCAAGGATGACAGGACCCCTAGCGCCCTCCTACAATGAGCAGTTCTTC. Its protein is CASSRMTGPLAPSYNEQFF. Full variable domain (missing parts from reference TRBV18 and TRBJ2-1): NAGVMQNPRHLVRRRGQEARLRCSPMKGHSHVYWYRQLPEEGLKFMVYLQKENIIDESGMPKERFSAEFPKEGPSILRIQQVVRGDSAAYFCASSRMTGPLAPSYNEQFFGPGTRLTVL.